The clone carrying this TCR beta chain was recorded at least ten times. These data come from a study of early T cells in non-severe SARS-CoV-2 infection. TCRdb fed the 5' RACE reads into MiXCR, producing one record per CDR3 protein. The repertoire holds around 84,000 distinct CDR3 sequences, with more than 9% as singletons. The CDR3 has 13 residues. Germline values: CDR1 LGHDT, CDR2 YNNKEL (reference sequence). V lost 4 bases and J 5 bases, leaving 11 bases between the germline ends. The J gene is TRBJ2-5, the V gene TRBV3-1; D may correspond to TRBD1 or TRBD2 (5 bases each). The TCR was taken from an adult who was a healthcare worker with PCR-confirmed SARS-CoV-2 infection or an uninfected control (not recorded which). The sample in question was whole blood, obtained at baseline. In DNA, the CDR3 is TGTGCCAGCAGCCTCGGGACCAGGGAGACCCAGTACTTC. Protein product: CASSLGTRETQYF.